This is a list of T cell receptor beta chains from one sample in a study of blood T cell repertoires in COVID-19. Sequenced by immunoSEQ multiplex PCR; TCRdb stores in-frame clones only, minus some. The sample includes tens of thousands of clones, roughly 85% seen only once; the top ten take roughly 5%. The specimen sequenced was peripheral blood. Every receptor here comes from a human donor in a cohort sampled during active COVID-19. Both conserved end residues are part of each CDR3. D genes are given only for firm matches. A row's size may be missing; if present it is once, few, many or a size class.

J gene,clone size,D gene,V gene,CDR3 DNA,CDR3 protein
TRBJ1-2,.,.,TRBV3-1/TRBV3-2,TGTGCCAGCAGCCAAAGGGGTGACTATGGCTACACCTTC,CASSQRGDYGYTF
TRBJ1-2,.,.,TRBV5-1,TGCGCCAGCAGCTTGACGGGGGGCCAGAGCTATGGCTACACCTTC,CASSLTGGQSYGYTF
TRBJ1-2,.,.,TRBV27,TGTGCCAGCAGTTTAGAGGGGGTTGGCTACACCTTC,CASSLEGVGYTF
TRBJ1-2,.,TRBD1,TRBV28,TGTGCCAGCAGTACATCCGGGACAGTGGACTATGGCTACACCTTC,CASSTSGTVDYGYTF
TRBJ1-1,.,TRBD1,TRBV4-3,TGCGCCAGCAGCCGCCGACAGGGCGCCGGGATCACTGAAGCTTTCTTT,CASSRRQGAGITEAFF
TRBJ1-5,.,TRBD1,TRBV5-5,TGTGCCAGCAGCTTGGTACAGGGGGAAAATCAGCCCCAGCATTTT,CASSLVQGENQPQHF
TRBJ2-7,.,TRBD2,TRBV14,TGTGCCAGCAGCCAAGTACTAGCGGCGACCTACGAGCAGTACTTC,CASSQVLAATYEQYF
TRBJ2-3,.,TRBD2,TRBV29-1,TGCAGCGTTGAAGATTCAGGACTGACGGGGGGGTACACAGATACGCAGTATTTT,CSVEDSGLTGGYTDTQYF
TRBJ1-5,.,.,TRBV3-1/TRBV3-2,TGTGCCAGCAGCCACAGCTCCGGGTTTAGCAATCAGCCCCAGCATTTT,CASSHSSGFSNQPQHF
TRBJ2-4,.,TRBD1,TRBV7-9,TGTGCCAGCAGCTTAGCAGGGACAGATCTAGCCAAAAACATTCAGTACTTC,CASSLAGTDLAKNIQYF
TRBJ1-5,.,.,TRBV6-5,TGTGCCAGCAGCCAAGGGGTACTTAATCAGCCCCAGCATTTT,CASSQGVLNQPQHF
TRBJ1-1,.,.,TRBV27,TGTGCCAGCAGTTTATCGGAACAGGGCGGCACTGAAGCTTTCTTT,CASSLSEQGGTEAFF
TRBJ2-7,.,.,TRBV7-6,TGTGCCAGCAGCTTAGCGATCCACACAAACTACGAGCAGTACTTC,CASSLAIHTNYEQYF
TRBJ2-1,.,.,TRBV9,TGTGCCAGCAGCGTAGGAGGGGGCAATGAGCAGTTCTTC,CASSVGGGNEQFF
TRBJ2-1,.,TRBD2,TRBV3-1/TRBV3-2,TGTGCCAGCAGCCTATGGGGACTATCCGTCTTCAATGAGCAGTTCTTC,CASSLWGLSVFNEQFF
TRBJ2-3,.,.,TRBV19,TGTGCCAGTATCGAAAGGGGGAGCACAGATACGCAGTATTTT,CASIERGSTDTQYF
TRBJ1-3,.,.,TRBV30,TGTGGTCGGGGGAGTGCTGGAAACACCATATATTTT,CGRGSAGNTIYF
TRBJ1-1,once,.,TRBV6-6,TGTGCCAGCAGTTACATTCCACAGAACACTGAAGCTTTCTTT,CASSYIPQNTEAFF
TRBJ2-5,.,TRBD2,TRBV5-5,TGTGCCAGCAGCCCACATAGCGGGGGGGCAGAGACCCAGTACTTC,CASSPHSGGAETQYF
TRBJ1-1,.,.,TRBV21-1,TGTGCCAGCAGCCCCCGAGGACAACAGATGGTCCCTGAAGCTTTCTTT,CASSPRGQQMVPEAFF
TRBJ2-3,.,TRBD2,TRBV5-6,TGTGCCAGCAGCTTGAGGACTAGCGGAAGCACAGATACGCAGTATTTT,CASSLRTSGSTDTQYF
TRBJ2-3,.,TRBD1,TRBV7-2,TGTGCCAGCAGCTTAGCACAGGGGGCTGGTGCAGATACGCAGTATTTT,CASSLAQGAGADTQYF
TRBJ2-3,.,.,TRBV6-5,TGTGCCAGCAGTTACACCCTAGCAGGAACAGATACGCAGTATTTT,CASSYTLAGTDTQYF
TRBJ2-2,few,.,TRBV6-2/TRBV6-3,TGTGCCAGCAGTCCCTGGAGGGTGTCCACCGGGGAGCTGTTTTTT,CASSPWRVSTGELFF
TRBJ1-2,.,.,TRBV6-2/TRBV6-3,TGTGCCAGCAGCCGGGAGTGGGGAGTCGATGGCTACACCTTC,CASSREWGVDGYTF
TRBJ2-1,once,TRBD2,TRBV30,TGTGCCTGGAGTGCGGGACTAGCGGGGGGCCCGGGGAGTGAGCAGTTCTTC,CAWSAGLAGGPGSEQFF
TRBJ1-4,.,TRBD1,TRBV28,TGTGCCAGCAGTCCGGGACAGGCTAATGAAAAACTGTTTTTT,CASSPGQANEKLFF
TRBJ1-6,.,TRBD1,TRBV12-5,TGTGCTAGTGGTTTGGAAGGGGACAGGCGGACCTTT,CASGLEGDRRTF
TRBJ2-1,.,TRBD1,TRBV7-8,TGTGCCAGCAGCTCGGACAGGGTATACAATGAGCAGTTCTTC,CASSSDRVYNEQFF
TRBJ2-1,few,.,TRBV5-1,TGCGCCAGCAGCTTGGAGAGCGGGCGATACAATGAGCAGTTCTTC,CASSLESGRYNEQFF
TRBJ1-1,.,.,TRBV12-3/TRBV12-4,TGTGCCAGCAGTCCGACATTGAACACTGAAGCTTTCTTT,CASSPTLNTEAFF
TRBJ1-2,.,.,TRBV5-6,TGTGCCAGCAGCTTGTTCGGGTCCTCTGGAACCTATGGCTACACCTTC,CASSLFGSSGTYGYTF
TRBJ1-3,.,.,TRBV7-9,TGTGCCAGCAGCCCAGCAGGGAACTCTGGAAACACCATATATTTT,CASSPAGNSGNTIYF
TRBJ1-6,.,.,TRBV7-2,TGTGCCAGCAGCTTAGATTCAGGGCGTAATTCACCCCTCCACTTT,CASSLDSGRNSPLHF
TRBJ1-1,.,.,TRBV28,TGTGCCAGCAGCGGAAGAGGACAACCTAACACTGAAGCTTTCTTT,CASSGRGQPNTEAFF
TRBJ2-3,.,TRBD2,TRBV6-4,TGTGCCAGCAGTGCCGGGACTAGCGGGGGGGATACGCAGTATTTT,CASSAGTSGGDTQYF
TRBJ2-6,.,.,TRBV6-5,TGTGCCAGCAGAACAGGGAAGGGTGGGGCCAACGTCCTGACTTTC,CASRTGKGGANVLTF
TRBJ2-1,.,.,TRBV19,TGTGCCAGTGGCTCTCGGGGCAATGAGCAGTTCTTC,CASGSRGNEQFF
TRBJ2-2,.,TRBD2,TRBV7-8,TGTGCCACCCGCCCGCCCGGGGGGGGGCAGCTGGGCGGGGAGCTGTTTTTT,CATRPPGGGQLGGELFF
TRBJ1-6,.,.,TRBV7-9,TGTGCCAGCAGCTCCCCGGGGGGGGGCGCAGTCTCACCCCTCCACTTT,CASSSPGGGAVSPLHF
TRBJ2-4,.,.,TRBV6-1,TGTGCCAGCAGTGCGGAGACCCGGACAGATATAGCCAAAAACATTCAGTACTTC,CASSAETRTDIAKNIQYF
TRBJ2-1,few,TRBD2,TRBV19,TGTGCCAGTAGTAACCTAGCGGGGGGGCGTAATGAGCAGTTCTTC,CASSNLAGGRNEQFF
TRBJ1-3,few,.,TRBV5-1,TGCGCCAGCAGTGAGGGACTGATCTCTGGAAACACCATATATTTT,CASSEGLISGNTIYF
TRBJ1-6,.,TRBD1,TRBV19,TGTGCCAGCTGGCAGGGGGCCTATAATTCACCCCTCCACTTT,CASWQGAYNSPLHF